The clone carrying this T cell receptor (beta chain) was found a few times. This specimen comes from a study of blood T cell repertoires in COVID-19. Study information: Both acute and convalescent COVID-19 samples were obtained from the United States, Italy and Spain. From T cells, B-cell-depleted T cells, or PBMCs came the material, which was cDNA or gDNA.

Looked up from germline, CDR1 is MDHEN and CDR2 is SYDVKM. CDR3 length: 14 amino acids. In the source study's methods: Cell counts per sample came from amplifying reference gene primers. Generated by immunoSEQ multiplex PCR, the TCRdb table keeps only in-frame clones and is missing some. V and J calls and clone size are as listed in that table; D and trimming were resolved from the DNA. The table records about 98,000 clones, roughly 80% of them present only once. The receptor was isolated from a woman older than 75 with acute or convalescent COVID-19. This rearrangement joins TRBV28 to TRBJ2-2, with D possibly being TRBD2 (6 bases). Material: peripheral blood. The CDR3 reads CGTQEGKNTGELFF. CDR3 DNA sequence: TGTGGGACACAGGAGGGGAAGAACACCGGGGAGCTGTTTTTT.